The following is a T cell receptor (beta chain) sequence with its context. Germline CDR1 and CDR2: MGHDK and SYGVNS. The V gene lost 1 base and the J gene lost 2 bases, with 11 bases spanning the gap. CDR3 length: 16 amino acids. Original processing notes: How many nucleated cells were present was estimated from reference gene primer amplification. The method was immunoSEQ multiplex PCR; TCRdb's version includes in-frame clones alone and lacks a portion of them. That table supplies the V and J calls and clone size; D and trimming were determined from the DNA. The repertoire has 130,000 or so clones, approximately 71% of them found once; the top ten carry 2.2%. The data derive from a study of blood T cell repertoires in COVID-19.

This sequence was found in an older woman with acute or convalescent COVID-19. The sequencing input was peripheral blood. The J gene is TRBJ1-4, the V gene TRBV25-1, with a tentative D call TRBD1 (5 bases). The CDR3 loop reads CASSEWAGGTNEKLFF. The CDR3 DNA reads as TGTGCCAGCAGTGAATGGGCCGGGGGGACTAATGAAAAACTGTTTTTT. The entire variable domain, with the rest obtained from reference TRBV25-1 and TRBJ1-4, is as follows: EADIYQTPRYLVIGTGKKITLECSQTMGHDKMYWYQQDPGMELHLIHYSYGVNSTEKGDLSSESTVSRIRTEHFPLTLESARPSHTSQYLCASSEWAGGTNEKLFFGSGTQLSVL.